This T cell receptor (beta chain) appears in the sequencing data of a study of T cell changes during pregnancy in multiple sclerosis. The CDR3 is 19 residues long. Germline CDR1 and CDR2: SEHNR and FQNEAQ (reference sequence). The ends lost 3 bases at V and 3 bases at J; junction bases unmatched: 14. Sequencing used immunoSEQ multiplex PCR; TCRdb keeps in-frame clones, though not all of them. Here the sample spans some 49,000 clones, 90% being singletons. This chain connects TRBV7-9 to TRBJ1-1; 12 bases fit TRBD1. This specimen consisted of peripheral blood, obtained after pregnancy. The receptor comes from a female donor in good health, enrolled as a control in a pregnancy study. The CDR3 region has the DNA TGTGCCAGCAGCTTGCGGGGGACAGGGGGCGCGGAAGGGCACACTGAAGCTTTCTTT. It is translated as CASSLRGTGGAEGHTEAFF.